This is a list of T cell receptor beta chains from one sample in a study of shared clonotypes between healthy human individuals. Using immunoSEQ multiplex PCR, the repertoire was profiled, and TCRdb retains in-frame clones only, with some absent. The sample holds approximately 1.9 million clones, about 93% seen once. The source material was naive CD8+ T cells from PBMCs. The source of these receptors is a man aged 18 to 30 in good health. Some clones in this sample may be carry-over from other donors' samples. CDR3s include the opening cysteine and the closing phenylalanine or tryptophan. A D gene is named only where the DNA matches it firmly. Clone sizes are given selectively: once, few, many, or a class where the clone is expanded.

>13|TRBJ1-1|NA|TRBV11-3|NA
CASSLQENTEAFF
TGTGCCAGCAGTTTACAGGAGAACACTGAAGCTTTCTTT
>14|TRBJ1-1|NA|TRBV4-1|TRBD1
CASSLDRGHTEAFF
TGCGCCAGCTCCCTAGACAGGGGGCACACTGAAGCTTTCTTT
>12|TRBJ1-1|NA|TRBV29-1|NA
CSVLRQNTEAFF
TGCAGCGTCCTTAGACAGAACACTGAAGCTTTCTTT
>13|TRBJ1-2|NA|TRBV4-2|TRBD1
CASSPGGVYGYTF
TGTGCCAGCAGCCCAGGGGGGGTCTATGGCTACACCTTC
>12|TRBJ2-1|NA|TRBV5-4|NA
CASSLIVNEQFF
TGTGCCAGCAGCCTTATAGTCAATGAGCAGTTCTTC
>11|TRBJ2-1|NA|TRBV28|NA
CASSALNEQFF
TGTGCCAGCAGCGCTCTTAATGAGCAGTTCTTC
>14|TRBJ1-2|NA|TRBV7-2|TRBD1
CASSLRQGNYGYTF
TGTGCCAGCAGCCTCAGACAGGGGAACTATGGCTACACCTTC
>14|TRBJ1-1|NA|TRBV4-1|NA
CASSQNRGFAEAFF
TGCGCCAGCAGCCAGAATCGGGGTTTCGCTGAAGCTTTCTTT
>14|TRBJ2-7|NA|TRBV4-1|NA
CASSQVSGRYEQYF
TGCGCCAGCAGCCAAGTCAGTGGCCGCTACGAGCAGTACTTC
>15|TRBJ2-5|NA|TRBV28|TRBD2
CASSAFSGVQETQYF
TGTGCCAGCAGTGCCTTTAGCGGGGTCCAAGAGACCCAGTACTTC
>15|TRBJ2-7|NA|TRBV11-2|TRBD1
CASSLGQGANYEQYF
TGTGCCAGCAGCTTAGGACAGGGGGCAAATTACGAGCAGTACTTC
>16|TRBJ1-4|NA|TRBV27|NA
CASSQQIPTTNEKLFF
TGTGCCAGCAGTCAACAAATACCCACAACTAATGAAAAACTGTTTTTT
>14|TRBJ2-7|once|TRBV4-1|NA
CASSQADSTYEQYF
TGCGCCAGCAGCCAAGCGGACAGTACCTACGAGCAGTACTTC